One sample yielded the 11 T cell receptor beta chains listed below, sequenced in a study of beta chain features in type 1 diabetes. Sequencing targeted expressed TCRB transcripts, as all isolated RNA had been reverse transcribed. The method was immunoSEQ multiplex PCR; TCRdb's version includes in-frame clones alone and lacks a portion of them. The sample yields 900,000 or so clones, roughly 15% seen once. The specimen sequenced was naive CD4+ T cells from blood. Source of these receptors: a woman aged 18-30 years in good health.

The chain uses TRBV29-1 and TRBJ1-1; TRBD1 matches 7 bases. The CDR3 loop spans 14 amino acids. V lost 8 bases and J lost 5; bases outside the gene matches: 14. CDR1 and CDR2 from the germline V gene are SQVTM and ANQGSEA. CDR3 sequence reads: CSFRQGKFSTEAFF. Here the CDR3 DNA reads TGCAGCTTTAGACAGGGAAAATTTAGTACTGAAGCTTTCTTT.

The chain combines TRBV28 with TRBJ2-1; D is possibly TRBD2 (6 bases). V dropped 4 bases and J dropped 2 bases, with 12 bases sitting between them. CDR1 is MDHEN and CDR2 is SYDVKM in the germline V gene. CDR3 length: 15 residues. The CDR3 DNA follows: TGTGCCAGCAGTTCGGGCGGGGCCCCCTACAATGAGCAGTTCTTC. Amino acids: CASSSGGAPYNEQFF.

This clone was detected a few times. This chain joins TRBV6-1 and TRBJ1-2, with a possible D match to TRBD1 (5 bases). This CDR3 has 12 residues. Trimming took 7 bases from V and 4 from J, leaving 10 bases between them. Germline V gives CDR1 MNHNS, CDR2 SASEGT. Here the CDR3 DNA reads TGTGCCAGCAAGAGGGGTGGCTATGGCTACACCTTC. Protein sequence: CASKRGGYGYTF.

This chain connects TRBV18 to TRBJ2-5, with 7 bases fitting TRBD1. The CDR3 has 14 residues. J gave up 2 bases and V 0 bases, and 0 bases lay outside the gene matches. Germline V gene lookup returns CDR1 KGHSH and CDR2 LQKENI. The CDR3 loop reads CASSPPGQQETQYF. Here the CDR3 DNA reads TGTGCCAGCTCACCACCGGGACAGCAAGAGACCCAGTACTTC.

This sequence joins TRBV6-1 and TRBJ1-2; D uncertain. Trimming took off 1 base at V and 8 bases at J, with 11 bases between the two ends. Germline-derived CDR1 and CDR2 are MNHNS and SASEGT. The CDR3 length is 13 residues. The CDR3 DNA reads as TGTGCCAGCAGTGAAGGGGCAGGTTTGGGCTACACCTTC. This codes for CASSEGAGLGYTF.

This clone was detected a few times. This sequence joins TRBV7-8 and TRBJ1-5, with D possibly being TRBD1 (5 bases). Trimming took 5 bases from V and 2 from J, leaving 16 bases between them. Germline V gives CDR1 SGHVS, CDR2 FQNEAQ. This CDR3 has 16 residues. The CDR3 spells CASSPRGSRGNQPQHF. The CDR3 nucleotides read TGTGCCAGCAGCCCGAGGGGAAGTCGGGGCAATCAGCCCCAGCATTTT. Drawing the rest from reference TRBV7-8 and TRBJ1-5, the complete variable domain is GAGVSQSPRYKVAKRGQDVALRCDPISGHVSLFWYQQALGQGPEFLTYFQNEAQLDKSGLPSDRFFAERPEGSVSTLKIQRTQQEDSAVYLCASSPRGSRGNQPQHFGDGTRLSIL.

V and J are TRBV18 and TRBJ2-7; TRBD1 matches at 8 bases. V dropped 2 bases and J dropped 7; count of bases not matched to a gene: 7. Germline lookup yields CDR1 KGHSH and CDR2 LQKENI. The CDR3 contains 14 residues. Here the CDR3 reads CASSPGQGFEEQYF. The CDR3, as DNA: TGTGCCAGCTCACCAGGACAGGGTTTCGAAGAGCAGTACTTC.

This clone was recorded a few times. This chain joins TRBV28 and TRBJ1-5; maybe TRBD1 (5 bases). CDR1 is MDHEN, CDR2 SYDVKM, per germline. The V and J ends lost 6 bases and 5 bases respectively, with 11 bases between them. The CDR3 spans 13 residues. The CDR3 DNA reads TGTGCCAGCAGCGTCCAGGGCTATCAGCCCCAGCATTTT. Residues: CASSVQGYQPQHF.

The sample holds a few counts of this clone. The chain uses TRBV4-2 and TRBJ2-3; no clear D gene. The V gene lost 0 bases and the J gene lost 2 bases, with 9 bases spanning the gap. The CDR3 runs 15 residues. In germline, CDR1 is LGHNA, CDR2 YNFKEQ. CDR3 DNA: TGTGCCAGCAGCCAAGATGGAACGATCACAGATACGCAGTATTTT. This translates into CASSQDGTITDTQYF.

This clone was found a few times. The chain is built from TRBV7-8 and TRBJ2-3; D is undetermined. V dropped 2 bases and J dropped 2 bases, with 8 bases sitting between them. This CDR3 is built from 14 residues. Germline CDR1 reads SGHVS; CDR2 reads FQNEAQ. CDR3 region: CASSLLQITDTQYF. The CDR3 nucleotides read TGTGCCAGCAGCTTACTACAGATCACAGATACGCAGTATTTT.

This clone has more than one count but fewer than ten. This chain joins TRBV19 and TRBJ2-2; 8 bases line up with TRBD1. V lost 6 bases, J lost 4 bases, and 13 bases stayed unmatched. Germline-derived CDR1 and CDR2 are LNHDA and SQIVND (reference sequence). The length of the CDR3 is 17 residues. The CDR3 bases are TGTGCCAGTAGCTCAATAACGGGACAGGTTCGCACCGGGGAGCTGTTTTTT. Protein sequence: CASSSITGQVRTGELFF.